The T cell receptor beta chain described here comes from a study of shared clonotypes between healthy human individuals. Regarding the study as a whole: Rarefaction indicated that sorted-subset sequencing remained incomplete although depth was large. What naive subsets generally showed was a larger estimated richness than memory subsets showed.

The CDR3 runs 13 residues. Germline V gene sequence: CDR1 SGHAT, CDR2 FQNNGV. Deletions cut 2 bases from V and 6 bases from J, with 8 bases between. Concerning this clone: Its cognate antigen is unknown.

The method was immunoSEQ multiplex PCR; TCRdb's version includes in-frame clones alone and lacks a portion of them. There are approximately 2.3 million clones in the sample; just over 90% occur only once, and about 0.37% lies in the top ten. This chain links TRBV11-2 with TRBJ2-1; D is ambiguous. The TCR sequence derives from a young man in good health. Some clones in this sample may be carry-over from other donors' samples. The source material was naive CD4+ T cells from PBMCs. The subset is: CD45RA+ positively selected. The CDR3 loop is CASSLSISNEQFF. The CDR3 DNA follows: TGTGCCAGCAGCTTATCCATCAGCAATGAGCAGTTCTTC.